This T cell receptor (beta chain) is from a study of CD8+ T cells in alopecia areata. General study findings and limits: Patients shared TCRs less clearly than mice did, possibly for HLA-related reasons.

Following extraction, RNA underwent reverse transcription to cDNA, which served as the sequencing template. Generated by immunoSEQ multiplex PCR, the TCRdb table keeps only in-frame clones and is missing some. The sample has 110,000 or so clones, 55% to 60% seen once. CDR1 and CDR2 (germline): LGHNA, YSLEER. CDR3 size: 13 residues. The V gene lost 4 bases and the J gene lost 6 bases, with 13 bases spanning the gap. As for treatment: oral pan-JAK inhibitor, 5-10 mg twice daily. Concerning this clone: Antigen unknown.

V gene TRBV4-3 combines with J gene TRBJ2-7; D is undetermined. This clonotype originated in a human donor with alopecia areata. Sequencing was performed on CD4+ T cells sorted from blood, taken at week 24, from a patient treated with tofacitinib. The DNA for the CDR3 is TGCGCCAGCAGCCGTTCCCGCTGGGGCGAGCAGTACTTC. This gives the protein CASSRSRWGEQYF.